This TCR beta chain originates from a study of a mutant IDH1 vaccine in newly diagnosed glioma. Overall study: Those enrolled had earlier been treated with radiotherapy, temozolomide, or both, mostly both.

In regard to this clone: Its matching antigen is unknown.

Trimming shortened V by 5 bases and J by 6 bases, and 16 bases separated the two germline ends. This CDR3 is 14 amino acids long. CDR1 and CDR2 (germline): SGHNT, YYREEE (reference sequence). Profiled with immunoSEQ multiplex PCR; TCRdb holds only in-frame clones, not every one. Seen here are approximately 44,000 clones, under 95% observed once, and the top ten hold roughly 3.9%. Time point described: week 23, last vaccination. Doses consisted of 300 ug of mutant IDH1 20-mer peptide each, paired with topical imiquimod. New WHO grade 3 or 4 astrocytomas that were IDH1-mutant and ATRX-lost occurred in the donors.

This chain joins TRBV5-4 and TRBJ2-3, with D possibly being TRBD1 or TRBD2 (6 bases each). This receptor was identified in a man in his forties or fifties with glioma. This sample comprised PBMCs, obtained from a glioma patient whose treatment included an IDH1 peptide vaccine. The CDR3 DNA sequence: TGTGCCAGCAGGTTGACAGGCAGCGGGGATACGCAGTATTTT. Translation gives CASRLTGSGDTQYF.